This TCR beta chain stems from a study of blood T cell repertoires in COVID-19. Study-level background: From T cells, B-cell-depleted T cells, or PBMCs came the material, which was cDNA or gDNA.

Participants' reported clinical history set cohort assignment. TCRdb keeps only in-frame clones here, not all; method: immunoSEQ multiplex PCR. This sample has hundreds of thousands of clones, with around 89% found just once. Germline V gene sequence: CDR1 LGHNA, CDR2 YSLEER. Losses at the gene ends were 1 base for V and 8 bases for J; bases not matched to a gene: 6. The CDR3 runs to 14 residues. Sequencing used PBMCs or T cells enriched from blood (not recorded which). This chain uses TRBV4-3 with TRBJ1-2; 8 nucleotides match TRBD1. This TCR was recovered from a man aged 18-30 years who had recovered from COVID-19. The CDR3 DNA reads as TGCGCCAGCAGCCAAGGGCAGGGGGCGCGCGGCTACACCTTC. It is translated as CASSQGQGARGYTF.